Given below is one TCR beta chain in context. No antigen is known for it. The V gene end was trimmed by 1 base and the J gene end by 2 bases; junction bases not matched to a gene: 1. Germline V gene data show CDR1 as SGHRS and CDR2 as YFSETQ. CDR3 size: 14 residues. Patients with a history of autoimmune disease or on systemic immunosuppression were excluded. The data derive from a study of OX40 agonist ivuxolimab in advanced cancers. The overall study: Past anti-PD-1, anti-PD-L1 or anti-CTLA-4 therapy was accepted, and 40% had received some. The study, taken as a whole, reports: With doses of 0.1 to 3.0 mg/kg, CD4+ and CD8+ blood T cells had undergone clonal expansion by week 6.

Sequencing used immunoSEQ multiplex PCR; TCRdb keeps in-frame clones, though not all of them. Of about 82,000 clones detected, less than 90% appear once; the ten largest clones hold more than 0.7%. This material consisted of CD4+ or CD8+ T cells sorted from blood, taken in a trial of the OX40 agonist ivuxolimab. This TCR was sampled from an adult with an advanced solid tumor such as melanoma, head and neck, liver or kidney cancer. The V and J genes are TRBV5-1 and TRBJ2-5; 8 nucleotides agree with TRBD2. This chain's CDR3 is CASSLRGGQETQYF. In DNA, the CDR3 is TGCGCCAGCAGCTTGCGGGGGGGACAAGAGACCCAGTACTTC.